This TCR beta chain was observed in a study of T-cell reconstitution after alpha-beta-depleted transplantation in children. The TCRbeta library was prepared with unique molecular identifiers. TCRdb reprocessed the PCR reads with MiXCR, giving one entry per CDR3 protein. This sample has around 530,000 distinct CDR3 sequences; approximately 32% occur once, and the top ten carry less than 2.5%. This clonotype was seen ten or more times. One junction end disagrees with the germline gene, perhaps due to a read error. CDR1 and CDR2 (germline): SGHTA, FQGNSA. This CDR3 comprises 13 residues. Sequenced here: PBMCs from the stem cell graft donor, sampled from the stem cell graft. This receptor was obtained from a human donor who donated a stem cell graft to a child with aplastic anemia. V and J are TRBV7-2 and TRBJ1-5; D remains ambiguous. CDR3 loop: CASSLGLGQPQHF. The CDR3 region has the DNA TGTGCCAGCAGTTTAGGGCTAGGTCAGCCCCAGCATTTT.